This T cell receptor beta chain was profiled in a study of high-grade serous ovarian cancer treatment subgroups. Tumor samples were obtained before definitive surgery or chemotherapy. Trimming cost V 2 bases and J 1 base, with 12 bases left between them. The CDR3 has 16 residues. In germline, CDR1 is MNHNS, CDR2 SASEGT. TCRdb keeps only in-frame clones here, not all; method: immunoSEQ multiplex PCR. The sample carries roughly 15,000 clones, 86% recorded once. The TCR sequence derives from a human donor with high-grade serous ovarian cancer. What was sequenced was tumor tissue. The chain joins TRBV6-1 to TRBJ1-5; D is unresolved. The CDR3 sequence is CASSEWGEWSNQPQHF. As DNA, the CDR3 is TGTGCCAGCAGTGAATGGGGAGAGTGGAGCAATCAGCCCCAGCATTTT.